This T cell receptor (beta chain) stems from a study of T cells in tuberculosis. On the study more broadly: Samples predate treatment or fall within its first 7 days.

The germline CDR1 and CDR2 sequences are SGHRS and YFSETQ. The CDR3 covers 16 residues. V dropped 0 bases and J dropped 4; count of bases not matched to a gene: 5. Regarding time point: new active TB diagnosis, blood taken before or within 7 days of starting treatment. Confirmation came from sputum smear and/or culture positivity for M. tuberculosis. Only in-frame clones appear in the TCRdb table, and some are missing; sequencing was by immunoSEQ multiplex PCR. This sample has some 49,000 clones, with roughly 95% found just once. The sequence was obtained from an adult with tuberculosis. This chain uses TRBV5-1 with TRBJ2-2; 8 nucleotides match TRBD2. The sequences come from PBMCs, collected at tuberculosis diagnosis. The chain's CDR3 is CASSLAGLVSTGELFF. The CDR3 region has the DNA TGCGCCAGCAGCTTGGCGGGACTAGTTTCCACCGGGGAGCTGTTTTTT.